The next 9 T cell receptor beta chains were all read from a single sample in a study of T cell repertoires in cytomegalovirus infection. Using its own MiXCR run on the reads, TCRdb lists one record per CDR3 protein. The sample records about 530,000 distinct CDR3 sequences, 26% being singletons. The sample taken for sequencing was PBMCs. These TCRs come from a human donor in good health (CMV status not recorded). Some clones in this sample may be carry-over from other donors' samples.

The table lists this clonotype with many counts. V is TRBV11-2 and J is TRBJ2-1; 8 bases are shared with TRBD2. Germline loops: CDR1 SGHAT, CDR2 FQNNGV. The V gene end was trimmed by 5 bases and the J gene end by 9 bases; junction bases not matched to a gene: 6. The CDR3 contains 13 residues. The CDR3 is CASSKREYGEQFF. CDR3 coding DNA: TGTGCCAGCAGCAAGCGGGAGTACGGTGAGCAGTTCTTC.

Ten or more counts support this clonotype. The chain recombines TRBV7-6 with TRBJ2-5, with D possibly TRBD2 on 6 matching bases. The V and J ends lost 5 bases and 5 bases respectively, with 15 bases between them. Germline V gives CDR1 SGHVS, CDR2 FNYEAQ. The CDR3 runs to 14 residues. CDR3 protein: CASSQSAGSETQYF. CDR3 coding DNA: TGTGCCAGCAGCCAGAGTGCGGGATCGGAGACCCAGTACTTC.

This clonotype was seen more than once but under ten times. This sequence joins TRBV19 and TRBJ2-2; 13 bases fit TRBD2. Losses at the gene ends were 5 bases for V and 4 bases for J; bases not matched to a gene: 4. The CDR3 is 16 amino acids. The germline CDR1 and CDR2 sequences are LNHDA and SQIVND (reference sequence). CDR3 coding DNA: TGTGCCAGTAGTCTGGGACTAGCGGGGTCCACCGGGGAGCTGTTTTTT. This translates into CASSLGLAGSTGELFF.

This chain connects TRBV7-2 to TRBJ2-3; D tentatively reads TRBD1 or TRBD2 (6 bases each). Trimming took off 5 bases at V and 3 bases at J, with 15 bases between the two ends. The V gene's germline CDR1 is SGHTA and CDR2 FQGNSA. The CDR3 is made up of 15 amino acids. The CDR3 DNA follows: TGTGCCAGCAGCCTTGGGGGCGGGATTACAGATACGCAGTATTTT. This translates into CASSLGGGITDTQYF. Looking up the rest from reference TRBV7-2 and TRBJ2-3 gives the full variable domain: GAGVSQSPSNKVTEKGKDVELRCDPISGHTALYWYRQSLGQGLEFLIYFQGNSAPDKSGLPSDRFSAERTGGSVSTLTIQRTQQEDSAVYLCASSLGGGITDTQYFGPGTRLTVL.

The J gene is TRBJ2-3, the V gene TRBV6-2 or TRBV6-3; D unclear. V shed 11 bases and J shed 0 bases, with 9 bases lying between them. The length of the CDR3 is 12 residues. CDR1 is MNHEY and CDR2 is SVGEGT in the germline V gene. The CDR3 coding sequence is TGTGCCTCGGCACGTAGCACAGATACGCAGTATTTT. Encoded protein: CASARSTDTQYF.

There are a few counts of this clonotype. V gene TRBV27 combines with J gene TRBJ2-2, with D unclear. CDR3 size: 13 residues. Germline CDR1 reads MNHEY; CDR2 reads SMNVEV (reference sequence). The V and J ends lost 6 bases and 6 bases respectively, with 11 bases between them. The CDR3 here is CASSPRWSGELFF. The CDR3 bases are TGTGCCAGCAGCCCCCGTTGGTCCGGGGAGCTGTTTTTT.

The V gene is TRBV10-2, the J gene TRBJ1-6; the D is unclear. This CDR3 spans 16 amino acids. V gave up 5 bases and J gave up 11 bases, with 22 bases separating them. Per germline, CDR1 WSHSY and CDR2 SAAADI. CDR3 sequence reads: CASSTRAFLLGTPLHF. The CDR3 region has the DNA TGCGCCAGCAGTACAAGAGCCTTCTTATTGGGAACACCCCTCCACTTT.

This clonotype showed up many times. The rearrangement links TRBV7-2 to TRBJ1-5; 7 bases map to TRBD1. The J segment lost 0 bases and the V segment lost 7 bases, leaving 9 bases of the junction unmatched. The CDR3 contains 16 residues. Germline V gene sequence: CDR1 SGHTA, CDR2 FQGNSA. CDR3 amino acids: CASNRDSDFSNQPQHF. CDR3 in DNA: TGTGCCAGCAACCGGGACAGCGACTTTAGCAATCAGCCCCAGCATTTT.

This clonotype was found a few times. V and J are TRBV20-1 and TRBJ2-5, with 9 bases fitting TRBD2. Unmatched junction bases numbered 9, after V lost 6 bases and J lost 1 base. This CDR3 region has 15 residues. Germline assignment: CDR1 DFQATT and CDR2 SNEGSKA (reference sequence). The CDR3 spells CSACPVSGSQETQYF. The CDR3 bases are TGCAGTGCCTGTCCGGTTAGCGGGAGCCAAGAGACCCAGTACTTC.